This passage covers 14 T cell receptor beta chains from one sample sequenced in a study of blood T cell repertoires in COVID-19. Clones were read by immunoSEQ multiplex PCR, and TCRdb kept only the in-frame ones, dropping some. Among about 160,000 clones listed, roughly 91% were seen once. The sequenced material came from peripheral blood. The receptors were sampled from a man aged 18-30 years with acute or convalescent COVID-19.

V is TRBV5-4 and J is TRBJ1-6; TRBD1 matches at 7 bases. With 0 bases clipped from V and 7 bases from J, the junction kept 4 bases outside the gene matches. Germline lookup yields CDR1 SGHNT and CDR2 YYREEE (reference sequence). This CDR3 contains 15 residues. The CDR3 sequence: CASSLGDRLNSPLHF. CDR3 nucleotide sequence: TGTGCCAGCAGCTTGGGGGACAGACTAAATTCACCCCTCCACTTT.

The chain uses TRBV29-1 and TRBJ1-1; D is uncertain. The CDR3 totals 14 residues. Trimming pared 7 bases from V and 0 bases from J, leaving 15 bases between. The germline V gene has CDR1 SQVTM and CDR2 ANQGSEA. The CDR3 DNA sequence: TGCAGCGCAACCTCGGGAGGTATGAACACTGAAGCTTTCTTT. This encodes CSATSGGMNTEAFF.

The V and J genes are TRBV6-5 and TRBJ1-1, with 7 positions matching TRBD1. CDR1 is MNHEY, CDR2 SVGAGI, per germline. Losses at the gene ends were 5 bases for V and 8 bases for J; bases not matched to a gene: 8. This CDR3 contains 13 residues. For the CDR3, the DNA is TGTGCCAGCAGTCTAAGACAGGGTAGGGAAGCTTTCTTT. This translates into CASSLRQGREAFF.

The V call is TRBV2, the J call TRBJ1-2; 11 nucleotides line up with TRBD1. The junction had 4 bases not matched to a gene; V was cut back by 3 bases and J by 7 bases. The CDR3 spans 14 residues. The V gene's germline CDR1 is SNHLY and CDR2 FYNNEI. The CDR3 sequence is CASSEGQGEGGYTF. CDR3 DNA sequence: TGTGCCAGCAGTGAGGGACAGGGGGAGGGTGGCTACACCTTC.

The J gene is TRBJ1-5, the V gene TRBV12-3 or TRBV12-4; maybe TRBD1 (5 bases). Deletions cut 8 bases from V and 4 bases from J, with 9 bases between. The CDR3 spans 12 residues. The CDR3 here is CASGGGNQPQHF. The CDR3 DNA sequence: TGTGCCAGCGGGGGGGGTAATCAGCCCCAGCATTTT.

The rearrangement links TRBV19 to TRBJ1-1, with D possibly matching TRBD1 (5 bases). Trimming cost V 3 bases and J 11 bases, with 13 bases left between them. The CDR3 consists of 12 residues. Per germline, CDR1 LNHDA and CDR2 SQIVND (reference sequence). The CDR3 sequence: CASSMGQREAFF. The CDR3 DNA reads TGTGCCAGTAGTATGGGGCAGAGAGAGGCTTTCTTT.

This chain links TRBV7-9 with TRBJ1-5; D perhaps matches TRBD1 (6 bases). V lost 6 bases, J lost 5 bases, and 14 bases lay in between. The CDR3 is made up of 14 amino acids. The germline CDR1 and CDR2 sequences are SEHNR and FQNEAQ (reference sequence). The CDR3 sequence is CASSSDSHYQPQHF. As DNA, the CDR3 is TGTGCCAGCAGTTCGGACAGCCACTATCAGCCCCAGCATTTT.

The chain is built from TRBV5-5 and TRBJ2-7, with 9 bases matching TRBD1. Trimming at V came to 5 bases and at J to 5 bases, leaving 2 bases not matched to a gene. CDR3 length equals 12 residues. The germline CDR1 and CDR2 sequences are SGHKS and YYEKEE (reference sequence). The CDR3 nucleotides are TGTGCCAGCAGAAGGACAGGGGACGAGCAGTACTTC. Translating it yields CASRRTGDEQYF.

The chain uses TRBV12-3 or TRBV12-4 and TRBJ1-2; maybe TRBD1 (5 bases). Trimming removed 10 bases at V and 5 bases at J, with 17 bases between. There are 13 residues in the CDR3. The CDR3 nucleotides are TGTGCCACCGGCTCCCGGGACTTTTATGGCTACACCTTC. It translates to CATGSRDFYGYTF.

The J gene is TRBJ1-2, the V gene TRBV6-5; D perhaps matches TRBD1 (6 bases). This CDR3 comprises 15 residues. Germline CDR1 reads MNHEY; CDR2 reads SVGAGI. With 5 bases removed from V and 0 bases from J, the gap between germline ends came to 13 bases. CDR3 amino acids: CASSTTTGPNYGYTF. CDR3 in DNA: TGTGCCAGCAGTACAACGACAGGTCCTAACTATGGCTACACCTTC.

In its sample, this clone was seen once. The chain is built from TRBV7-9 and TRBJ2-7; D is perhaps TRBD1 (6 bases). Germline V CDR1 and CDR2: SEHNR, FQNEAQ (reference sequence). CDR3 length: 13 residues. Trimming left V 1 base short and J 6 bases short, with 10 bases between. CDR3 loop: CASSLVGTPEQYF. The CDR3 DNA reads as TGTGCCAGCAGCTTAGTTGGGACACCCGAGCAGTACTTC. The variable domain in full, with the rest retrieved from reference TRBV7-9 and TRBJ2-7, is DTGVSQNPRHKITKRGQNVTFRCDPISEHNRLYWYRQTLGQGPEFLTYFQNEAQLEKSRLLSDRFSAERPKGSFSTLEIQRTEQGDSAMYLCASSLVGTPEQYFGPGTRLTVT.

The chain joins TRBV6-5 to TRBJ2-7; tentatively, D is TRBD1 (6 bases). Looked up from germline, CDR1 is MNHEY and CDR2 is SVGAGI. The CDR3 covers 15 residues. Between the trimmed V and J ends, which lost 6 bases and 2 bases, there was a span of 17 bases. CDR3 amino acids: CASRAGALQTYEQYF. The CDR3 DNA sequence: TGTGCCAGCAGAGCAGGGGCCCTCCAGACCTACGAGCAGTACTTC.

As DNA, the CDR3 is TGCGCCAGCAGCCAATTAACGACAGGGGGCGAGGAGACCCAGTACTTC. Protein: CASSQLTTGGEETQYF. The chain uses TRBV4-1 and TRBJ2-5; 10 positions agree with TRBD1. CDR1 is MGHRA, CDR2 YSYEKL, per germline. CDR3 size: 16 residues. After removal of 2 bases from V and 5 bases from J, the junction contained 8 bases not matched to a gene.

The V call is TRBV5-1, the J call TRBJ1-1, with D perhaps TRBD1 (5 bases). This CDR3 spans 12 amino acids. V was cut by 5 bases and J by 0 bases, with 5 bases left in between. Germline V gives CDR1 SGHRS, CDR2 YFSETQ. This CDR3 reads CASRTVNTEAFF. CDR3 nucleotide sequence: TGCGCCAGCAGGACAGTGAACACTGAAGCTTTCTTT.